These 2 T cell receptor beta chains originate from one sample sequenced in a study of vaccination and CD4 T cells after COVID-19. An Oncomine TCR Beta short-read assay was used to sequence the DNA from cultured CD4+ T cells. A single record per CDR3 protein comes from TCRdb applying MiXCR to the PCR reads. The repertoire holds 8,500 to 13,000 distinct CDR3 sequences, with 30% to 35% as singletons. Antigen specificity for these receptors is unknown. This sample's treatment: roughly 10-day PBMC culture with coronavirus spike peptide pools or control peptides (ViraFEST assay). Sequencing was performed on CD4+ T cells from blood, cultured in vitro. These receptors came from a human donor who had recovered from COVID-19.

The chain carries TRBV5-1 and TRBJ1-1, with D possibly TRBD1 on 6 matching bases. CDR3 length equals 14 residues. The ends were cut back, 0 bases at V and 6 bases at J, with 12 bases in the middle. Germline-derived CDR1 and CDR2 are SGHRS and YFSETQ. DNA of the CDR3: TGCGCCAGCAGCTTGGAGCAGGGGAGGGCTGAAGCTTTCTTT. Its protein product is CASSLEQGRAEAFF.

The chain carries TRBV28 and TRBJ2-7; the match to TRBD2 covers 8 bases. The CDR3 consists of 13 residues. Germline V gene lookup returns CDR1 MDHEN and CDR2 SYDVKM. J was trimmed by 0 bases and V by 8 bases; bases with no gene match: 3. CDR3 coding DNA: TGTGCCAGCTTAGCGGGATCCTCCTACGAGCAGTACTTC. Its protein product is CASLAGSSYEQYF.